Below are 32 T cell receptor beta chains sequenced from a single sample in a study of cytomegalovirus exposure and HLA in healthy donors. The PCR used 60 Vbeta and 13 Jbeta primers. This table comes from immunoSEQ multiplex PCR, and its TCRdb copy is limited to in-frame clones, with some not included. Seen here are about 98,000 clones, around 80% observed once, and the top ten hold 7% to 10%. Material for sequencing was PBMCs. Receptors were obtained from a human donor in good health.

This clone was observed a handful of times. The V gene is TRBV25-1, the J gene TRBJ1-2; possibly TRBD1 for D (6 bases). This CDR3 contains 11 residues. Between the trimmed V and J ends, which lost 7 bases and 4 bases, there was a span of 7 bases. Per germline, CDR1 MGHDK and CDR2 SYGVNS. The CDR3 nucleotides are TGTGCCAGCAAAGGGGGCTATGGCTACACCTTC. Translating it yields CASKGGYGYTF.

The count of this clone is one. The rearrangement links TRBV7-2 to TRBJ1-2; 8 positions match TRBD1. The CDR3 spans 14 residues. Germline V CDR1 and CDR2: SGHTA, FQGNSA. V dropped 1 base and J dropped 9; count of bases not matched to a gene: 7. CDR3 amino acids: CASSLGGQGARYTF. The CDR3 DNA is TGTGCCAGCAGCTTAGGGGGTCAGGGGGCTCGCTACACCTTC.

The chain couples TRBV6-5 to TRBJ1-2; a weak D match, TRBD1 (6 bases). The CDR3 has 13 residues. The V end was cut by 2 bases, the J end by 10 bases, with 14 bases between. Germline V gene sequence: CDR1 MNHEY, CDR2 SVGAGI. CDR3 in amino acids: CASSYGIQGPYTF. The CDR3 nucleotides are TGTGCCAGCAGTTACGGGATTCAGGGGCCCTACACCTTC.

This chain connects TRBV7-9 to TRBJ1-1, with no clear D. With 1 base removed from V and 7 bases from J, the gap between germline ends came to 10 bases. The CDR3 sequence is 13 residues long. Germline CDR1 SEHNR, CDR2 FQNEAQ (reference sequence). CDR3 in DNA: TGTGCCAGCAGCTTAGTCGAGGGCCGTGAAGCTTTCTTT. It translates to CASSLVEGREAFF.

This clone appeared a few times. The CDR3 nucleotides read TGTGCCAGCAGCGTAGGGGGCAGAGCGATGAACACTGAAGCTTTCTTT. This sequence encodes CASSVGGRAMNTEAFF. The gene calls are TRBV9 and TRBJ1-1, with D maybe TRBD1 (5 bases). Germline CDR1 is SGDLS and CDR2 is YYNGEE. The CDR3 has 16 amino acids. V lost 0 bases, J lost 0 bases, and 12 bases lay in between.

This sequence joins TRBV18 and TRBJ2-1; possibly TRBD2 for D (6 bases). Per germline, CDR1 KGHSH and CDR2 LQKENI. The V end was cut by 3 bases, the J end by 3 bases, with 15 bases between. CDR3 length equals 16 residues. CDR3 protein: CASSPPGLDYYNEQFF. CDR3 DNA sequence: TGTGCCAGCTCACCGCCGGGACTGGACTACTACAATGAGCAGTTCTTC.

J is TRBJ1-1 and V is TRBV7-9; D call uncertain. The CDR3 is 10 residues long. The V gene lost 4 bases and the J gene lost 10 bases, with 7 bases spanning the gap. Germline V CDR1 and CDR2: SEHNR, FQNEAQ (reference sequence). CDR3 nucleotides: TGTGCCAGCAGCTCAGGAGGAGCTTTCTTT. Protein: CASSSGGAFF.

The CDR3 nucleotides are TGTGCCAGCAGCCCCGTTCCAGGGACAGGGCGCAACACTGAAGCTTTCTTT. Protein product: CASSPVPGTGRNTEAFF. V and J are TRBV5-5 and TRBJ1-1; 9 positions agree with TRBD1. Trimming at V came to 4 bases and at J to 2 bases, leaving 12 bases not matched to a gene. This CDR3 is built from 17 residues. CDR1 and CDR2 (germline): SGHKS, YYEKEE (reference sequence).

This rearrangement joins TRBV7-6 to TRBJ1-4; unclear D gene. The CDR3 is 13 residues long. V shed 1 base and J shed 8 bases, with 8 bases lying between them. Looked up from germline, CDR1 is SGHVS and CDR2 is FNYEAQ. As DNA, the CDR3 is TGTGCCAGCAGCTTAGGAGGTTACGAAAAACTGTTTTTT. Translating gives CASSLGGYEKLFF.

This CDR3 is CASSQRQGPYNEQFF. The CDR3 bases are TGTGCCAGCAGTCAAAGACAGGGGCCATACAATGAGCAGTTCTTC. The chain links TRBV6-1 to TRBJ2-1; TRBD1 matches 8 bases. V dropped 5 bases and J dropped 4; count of bases not matched to a gene: 7. Per the germline V gene, CDR1 is MNHNS and CDR2 is SASEGT. This CDR3 region has 15 residues.

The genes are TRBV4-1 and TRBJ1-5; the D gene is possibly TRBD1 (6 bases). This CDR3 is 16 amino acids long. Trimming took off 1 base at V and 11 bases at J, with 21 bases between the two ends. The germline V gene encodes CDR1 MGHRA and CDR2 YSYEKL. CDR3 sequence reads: CASSQGPGTYGRAQHF. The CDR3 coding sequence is TGCGCCAGCAGCCAAGGTCCCGGGACATATGGTAGGGCCCAGCATTTT.

CDR3 DNA sequence: TGCGCCAGCAGCTTTTCGTCAGGCAGGGCGACCTCCTACGAGCAGTACTTC. Its translation is CASSFSSGRATSYEQYF. This chain links TRBV5-1 with TRBJ2-7; possible D gene TRBD1, 5 bases. The CDR3 has 17 residues. Deletions cut 2 bases from V and 0 bases from J, with 18 bases between. Per the germline V gene, CDR1 is SGHRS and CDR2 is YFSETQ.

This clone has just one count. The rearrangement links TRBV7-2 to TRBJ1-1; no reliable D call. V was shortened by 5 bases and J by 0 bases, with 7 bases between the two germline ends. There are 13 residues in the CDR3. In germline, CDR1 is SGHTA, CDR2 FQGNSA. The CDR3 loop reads CASSATVNTEAFF. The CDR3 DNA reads TGTGCCAGCAGCGCCACGGTGAACACTGAAGCTTTCTTT.

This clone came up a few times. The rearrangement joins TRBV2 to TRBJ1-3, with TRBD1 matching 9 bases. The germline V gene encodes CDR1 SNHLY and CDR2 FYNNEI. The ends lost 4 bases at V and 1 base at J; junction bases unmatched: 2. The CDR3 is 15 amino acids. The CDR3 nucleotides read TGTGCCAGCAGTGGGGGGACAGGGTCTGGAAACACCATATATTTT. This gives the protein CASSGGTGSGNTIYF.

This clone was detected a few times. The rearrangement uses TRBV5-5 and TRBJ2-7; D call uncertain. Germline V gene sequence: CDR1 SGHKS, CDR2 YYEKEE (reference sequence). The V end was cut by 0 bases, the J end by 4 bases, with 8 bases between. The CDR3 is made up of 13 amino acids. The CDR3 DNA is TGTGCCAGCAGCTTGGCCGTCCTTTACGAGCAGTACTTC. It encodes CASSLAVLYEQYF.

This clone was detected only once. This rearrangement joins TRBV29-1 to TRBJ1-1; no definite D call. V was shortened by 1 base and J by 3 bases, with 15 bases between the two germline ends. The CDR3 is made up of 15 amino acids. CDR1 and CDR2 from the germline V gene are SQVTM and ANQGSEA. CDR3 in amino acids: CSVEATPGKHTEAFF. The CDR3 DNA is TGCAGCGTTGAAGCCACCCCGGGGAAGCACACTGAAGCTTTCTTT.

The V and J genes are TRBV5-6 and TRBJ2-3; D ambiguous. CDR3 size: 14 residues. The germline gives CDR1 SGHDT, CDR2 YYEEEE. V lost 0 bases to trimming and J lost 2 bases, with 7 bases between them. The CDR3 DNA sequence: TGTGCCAGCAGCTTGGCAGTGATCACAGATACGCAGTATTTT. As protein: CASSLAVITDTQYF.

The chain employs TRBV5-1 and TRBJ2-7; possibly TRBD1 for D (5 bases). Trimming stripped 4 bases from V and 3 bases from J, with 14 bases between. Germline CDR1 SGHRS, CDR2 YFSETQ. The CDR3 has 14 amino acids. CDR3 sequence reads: CASSDGQVYYEQYF. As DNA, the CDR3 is TGCGCCAGCAGCGACGGACAAGTCTACTACGAGCAGTACTTC.

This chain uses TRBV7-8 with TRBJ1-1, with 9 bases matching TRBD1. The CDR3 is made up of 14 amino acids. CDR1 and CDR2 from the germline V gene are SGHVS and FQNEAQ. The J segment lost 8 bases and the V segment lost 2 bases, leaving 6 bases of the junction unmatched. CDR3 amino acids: CASSLITGGREAFF. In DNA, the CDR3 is TGTGCCAGCAGCTTAATCACAGGGGGCCGCGAAGCTTTCTTT.

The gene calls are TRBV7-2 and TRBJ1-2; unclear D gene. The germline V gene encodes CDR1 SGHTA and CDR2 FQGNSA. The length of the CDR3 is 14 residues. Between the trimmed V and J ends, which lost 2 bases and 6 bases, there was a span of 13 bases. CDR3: CASSLKPRSDGYTF. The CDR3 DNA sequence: TGTGCCAGCAGCTTAAAACCCCGCAGCGATGGCTACACCTTC.

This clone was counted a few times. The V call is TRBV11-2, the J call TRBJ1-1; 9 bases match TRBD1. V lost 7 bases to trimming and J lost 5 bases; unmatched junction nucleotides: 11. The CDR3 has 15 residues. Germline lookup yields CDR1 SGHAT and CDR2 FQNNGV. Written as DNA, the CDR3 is TGTGCCAGCACTTTCAACCGGGACAGGGAGACTGAAGCTTTCTTT. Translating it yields CASTFNRDRETEAFF. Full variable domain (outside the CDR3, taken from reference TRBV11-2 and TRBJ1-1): EAGVAQSPRYKIIEKRQSVAFWCNPISGHATLYWYQQILGQGPKLLIQFQNNGVVDDSQLPKDRFSAERLKGVDSTLKIQPAKLEDSAVYLCASTFNRDRETEAFFGQGTRLTVV.

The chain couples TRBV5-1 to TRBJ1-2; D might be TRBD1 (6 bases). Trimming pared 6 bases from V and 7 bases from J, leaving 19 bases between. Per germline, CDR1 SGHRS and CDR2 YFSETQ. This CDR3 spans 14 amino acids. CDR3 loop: CASNQGFGLAGYTF. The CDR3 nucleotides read TGCGCCAGCAACCAGGGGTTTGGGTTGGCTGGCTACACCTTC.

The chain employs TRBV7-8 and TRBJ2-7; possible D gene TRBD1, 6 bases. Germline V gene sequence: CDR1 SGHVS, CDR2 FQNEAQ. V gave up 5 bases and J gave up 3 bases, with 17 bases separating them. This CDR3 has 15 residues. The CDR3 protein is CASSDRSLAGYEQYF. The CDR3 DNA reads TGTGCCAGCAGCGACAGGTCTCTGGCGGGCTACGAGCAGTACTTC. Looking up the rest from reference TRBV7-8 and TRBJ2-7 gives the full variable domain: GAGVSQSPRYKVAKRGQDVALRCDPISGHVSLFWYQQALGQGPEFLTYFQNEAQLDKSGLPSDRFFAERPEGSVSTLKIQRTQQEDSAVYLCASSDRSLAGYEQYFGPGTRLTVT.

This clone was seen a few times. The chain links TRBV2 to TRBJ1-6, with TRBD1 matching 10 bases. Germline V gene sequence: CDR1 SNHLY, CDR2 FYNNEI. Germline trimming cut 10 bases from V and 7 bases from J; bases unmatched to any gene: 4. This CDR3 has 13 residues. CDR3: CATSTGGNSPLHF. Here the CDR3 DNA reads TGTGCCACTTCGACAGGGGGCAATTCACCCCTCCACTTT.

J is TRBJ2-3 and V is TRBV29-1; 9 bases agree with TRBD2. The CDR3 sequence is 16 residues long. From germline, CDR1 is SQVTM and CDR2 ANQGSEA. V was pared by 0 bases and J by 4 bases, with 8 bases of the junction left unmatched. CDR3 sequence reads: CSVEDLGGRGADTQYF. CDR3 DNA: TGCAGCGTTGAAGATCTCGGCGGGAGGGGAGCAGATACGCAGTATTTT.

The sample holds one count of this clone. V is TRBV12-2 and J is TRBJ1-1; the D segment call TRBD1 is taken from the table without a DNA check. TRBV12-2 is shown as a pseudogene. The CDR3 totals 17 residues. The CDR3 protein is CASRLSGEQGRRFEAFF. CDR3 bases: TGTGCAAGTCGCTTAAGTGGGGAACAGGGAAGACGTTTTGAAGCTTTCTTT.

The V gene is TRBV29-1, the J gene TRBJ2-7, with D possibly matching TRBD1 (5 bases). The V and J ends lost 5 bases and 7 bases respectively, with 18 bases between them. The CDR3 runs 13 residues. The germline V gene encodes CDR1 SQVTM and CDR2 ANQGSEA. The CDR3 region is CSVSRGNFGEQYF. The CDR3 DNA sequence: TGCAGCGTTTCAAGGGGCAACTTCGGGGAGCAGTACTTC.

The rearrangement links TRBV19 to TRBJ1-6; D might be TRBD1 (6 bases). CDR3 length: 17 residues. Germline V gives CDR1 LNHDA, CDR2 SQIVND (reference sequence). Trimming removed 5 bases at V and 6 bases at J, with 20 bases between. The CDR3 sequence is CASSSGRGSGSNSPLHF. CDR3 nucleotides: TGTGCCAGTAGTTCCGGCAGGGGTTCGGGATCTAATTCACCCCTCCACTTT. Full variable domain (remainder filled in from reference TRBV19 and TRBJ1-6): DGGITQSPKYLFRKEGQNVTLSCEQNLNHDAMYWYRQDPGQGLRLIYYSQIVNDFQKGDIAEGYSVSREKKESFPLTVTSAQKNPTAFYLCASSSGRGSGSNSPLHFGNGTRLTVT.

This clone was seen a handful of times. For the CDR3, the DNA is TGTGCCAGCATCGCCCAGATGACAGGGAAGTATGGAGAGACCCAGTACTTC. Translating it yields CASIAQMTGKYGETQYF. V and J are TRBV7-9 and TRBJ2-5; the match to TRBD1 covers 7 bases. The CDR3 runs 17 residues. V lost 7 bases, J lost 4 bases, and 18 bases stayed unmatched. The germline CDR1 and CDR2 sequences are SEHNR and FQNEAQ (reference sequence). Full variable domain (remainder filled in from reference TRBV7-9 and TRBJ2-5): DTGVSQNPRHKITKRGQNVTFRCDPISEHNRLYWYRQTLGQGPEFLTYFQNEAQLEKSRLLSDRFSAERPKGSFSTLEIQRTEQGDSAMYLCASIAQMTGKYGETQYFGPGTRLLVL.

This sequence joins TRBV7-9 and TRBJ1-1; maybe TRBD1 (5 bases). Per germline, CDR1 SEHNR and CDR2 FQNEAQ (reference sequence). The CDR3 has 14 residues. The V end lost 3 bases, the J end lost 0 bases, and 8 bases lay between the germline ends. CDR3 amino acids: CASSLGLMNTEAFF. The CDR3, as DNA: TGTGCCAGCAGCTTGGGACTGATGAACACTGAAGCTTTCTTT.

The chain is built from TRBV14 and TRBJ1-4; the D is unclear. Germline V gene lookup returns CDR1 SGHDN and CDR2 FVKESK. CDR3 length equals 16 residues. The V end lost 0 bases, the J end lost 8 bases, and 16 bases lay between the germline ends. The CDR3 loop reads CASSQDHVPVREKLFF. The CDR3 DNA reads TGTGCCAGCAGCCAAGATCACGTGCCAGTGCGGGAAAAACTGTTTTTT.

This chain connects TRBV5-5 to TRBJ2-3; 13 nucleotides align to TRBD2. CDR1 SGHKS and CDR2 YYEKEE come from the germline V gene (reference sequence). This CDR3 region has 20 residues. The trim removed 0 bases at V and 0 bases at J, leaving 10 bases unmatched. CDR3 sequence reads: CASSLDLVGLAGASTDTQYF. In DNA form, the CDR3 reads TGTGCCAGCAGCTTGGATCTCGTCGGACTAGCGGGAGCTAGCACAGATACGCAGTATTTT.